This TCR beta chain was observed in a study of cytotoxic CD8 clonotypes in ibrutinib-treated CLL. Sequencing was performed with immunoSEQ multiplex PCR; in TCRdb, only in-frame clones are kept and a portion is missing. Altogether roughly 97,000 clones are present, roughly 80% being singletons, with the ten largest covering 32%. This CDR3 region has 15 residues. From germline, CDR1 is SGHAT and CDR2 FQNNGV. V lost 4 bases and J lost 8, with 20 bases in between. This clone was observed once. The clonotype was recovered from a human donor with chronic lymphocytic leukemia. Source: PBMCs, taken after 12 months of ibrutinib treatment. The chain recombines TRBV11-2 with TRBJ1-2, with unresolved D. The CDR3 is CASSSSRRVRGGYTF. The CDR3 nucleotides are TGTGCCAGCAGCTCCTCACGACGGGTTAGAGGAGGCTACACCTTC.